The present entry profiles one T cell receptor beta chain with its context. V was shortened by 2 bases and J by 0 bases, with 9 bases between the two germline ends. The CDR3 extends over 15 amino acids. Germline CDR1 reads PRHDT; CDR2 reads FYEKMQ (reference sequence). The donors were adults (healthy and HIV-negative) with no recent acute infections or vaccinations. This entry is derived from a study of shared clonotypes between healthy human individuals. Sequencing was performed with immunoSEQ multiplex PCR; in TCRdb, only in-frame clones are kept and a portion is missing. This sample has about 1.5 million clones, with 95% to 99% found just once.

The sequence came from a man aged 30-40 years in good health. Specimen: naive CD4+ T cells sorted from blood. The sample's subset: CD45RA+ positively selected. V usage is TRBV13 and J usage is TRBJ2-3; tentative D call: TRBD1 (5 bases). Here the CDR3 DNA reads TGTGCCAGCAGCTTACGACAGTTTAGCACAGATACGCAGTATTTT. Translated, it gives CASSLRQFSTDTQYF.